These 16 T cell receptor beta chains share one sample of origin, sequenced in a study of T-cell memory formation after mild COVID-19 (dated by TCRdb to the early 2020s). The library was generated by 5' RACE. The sequencer was an Illumina NovaSeq 6000. TCRdb redid the processing of the public reads, applying fastp at Q25 and MiXCR, and retained in-frame beta chains. Every CDR3 protein is listed once, alongside the most common genes and DNA of its rows. Counted in this sample were about 110,000 distinct CDR3 sequences; around an eighth of them appeared once. 27% of the sample is taken by the ten largest. The sequenced sample was PBMCs or a T cell subset sorted from them (not recorded which). Source of these receptors: an adult woman who had mild COVID-19 (a few samples of this study predate the infection). The sample titles of this study are shuffled in the database, so cell type and time point are left out; the donor was told from shared clones.

CDR3 amino acids: CASSPGLAGGNEQYF. CDR3 nucleotides: TGTGCCAGCAGCCCGGGACTAGCGGGGGGAAACGAGCAGTACTTC. The rearrangement links TRBV7-8 to TRBJ2-7; 15 positions agree with TRBD2. The CDR3 has 15 amino acids. V shed 5 bases and J 5 bases; nucleotides not matched to a gene: 4. Germline values: CDR1 SGHVS, CDR2 FQNEAQ.

This clonotype was picked up many times. The chain recombines TRBV24-1 with TRBJ2-3; the match to TRBD1 covers 9 bases. The CDR3 loop spans 16 amino acids. Germline V gene lookup returns CDR1 KGHDR and CDR2 SFDVKD. Losses at the gene ends were 3 bases for V and 7 bases for J; bases not matched to a gene: 10. CDR3 region: CATSDPRDRVTNTQYF. The DNA of the CDR3 is TGTGCCACCAGTGATCCCCGGGACAGGGTGACAAATACGCAGTATTTT.

V usage is TRBV5-4 and J usage is TRBJ2-3; D tentatively fits TRBD1 or TRBD2 (5 bases each). CDR1 SGHNT and CDR2 YYREEE come from the germline V gene (reference sequence). The V end was cut by 3 bases, the J end by 6 bases, with 8 bases between. CDR3 length: 12 residues. Here the CDR3 reads CASSSGPDTQYF. CDR3 DNA: TGTGCCAGCAGCTCGGGACCGGATACGCAGTATTTT. The full variable domain, completed using reference TRBV5-4 and TRBJ2-3, is ETGVTQSPTHLIKTRGQQVTLRCSSQSGHNTVSWYQQALGQGPQFIFQYYREEENGRGNFPPRFSGLQFPNYSSELNVNALELDDSALYLCASSSGPDTQYFGPGTRLTVL.

The J gene is TRBJ2-1, the V gene TRBV12-3 or TRBV12-4; D unresolved. The CDR3 is 14 amino acids. V was trimmed by 5 bases and J by 0 bases, leaving 8 bases between them. The CDR3 DNA reads as TGTGCCAGCAGTGGCAGCTCCTCCTACAATGAGCAGTTCTTC. It translates to CASSGSSSYNEQFF.

The genes are TRBV4-3 and TRBJ2-3, with 9 nucleotides matching TRBD2. The CDR3 sequence is 21 residues long. CDR1 LGHNA and CDR2 YSLEER come from the germline V gene. Trimming took 5 bases from V and 0 from J; bases not matched to a gene: 21. CDR3 residues: CASSFRTSALTRAPSTDTQYF. Written as DNA, the CDR3 is TGCGCCAGCAGCTTCCGGACTAGCGCACTAACGAGAGCCCCTAGCACAGATACGCAGTATTTT.

This chain joins TRBV6-2 or TRBV6-3 and TRBJ2-5; tentative D call: TRBD1 (5 bases). V lost 0 bases and J lost 5, with 13 bases in between. Germline V gives CDR1 MNHEY, CDR2 SVGEGT. The CDR3 runs to 15 residues. CDR3 region: CASSYSAAGYETQYF. The CDR3 DNA reads as TGTGCCAGCAGTTACTCCGCGGCAGGGTACGAGACCCAGTACTTC.

The table lists this clonotype with many counts. The chain links TRBV4-2 to TRBJ2-1; 11 bases fit TRBD2. The CDR3 contains 15 residues. With V trimmed by 4 bases and J by 9 bases, 8 bases remained unmatched. Germline CDR1 LGHNA, CDR2 YNFKEQ. The CDR3 DNA follows: TGTGCCAGCAGCCCCGAAGTACTAGCGGGAGTTGAGCAGTTCTTC. Translating it yields CASSPEVLAGVEQFF.

The chain is built from TRBV29-1 and TRBJ2-1; the D gene is possibly TRBD1 (6 bases). Germline assignment: CDR1 SQVTM and CDR2 ANQGSEA. V was pared by 2 bases and J by 8 bases, with 16 bases between. The CDR3 has 14 residues. The CDR3 protein is CSVERGSGGYEQFF. The CDR3 DNA is TGCAGCGTTGAAAGGGGGAGTGGGGGATATGAGCAGTTCTTC.

This clonotype was observed a few times. The V gene is TRBV24-1, the J gene TRBJ2-5; TRBD1 aligns across 8 bases. The V gene end was trimmed by 5 bases and the J gene end by 5 bases; junction bases not matched to a gene: 9. Looked up from germline, CDR1 is KGHDR and CDR2 is SFDVKD. There are 15 residues in the CDR3. The CDR3 DNA sequence: TGTGCCACCAGTGTGGGGCAGGGGGCATCGGAGACCCAGTACTTC. This translates into CATSVGQGASETQYF.

There are many counts of this clonotype. The chain employs TRBV29-1 and TRBJ2-1; TRBD1 matches 8 bases. Germline assignment: CDR1 SQVTM and CDR2 ANQGSEA. This CDR3 spans 17 amino acids. V lost 0 bases, J lost 3 bases, and 10 bases stayed unmatched. The CDR3 spells CSVEDIVGTGNYNEQFF. CDR3 bases: TGCAGCGTTGAAGATATAGTAGGGACAGGAAACTACAATGAGCAGTTCTTC.

This clonotype has just a few counts. The V gene is TRBV7-9, the J gene TRBJ1-1, with D possibly matching TRBD1 (6 bases). Germline CDR1 reads SEHNR; CDR2 reads FQNEAQ (reference sequence). This CDR3 spans 16 amino acids. V lost 3 bases and J lost 4, with 18 bases in between. The CDR3 DNA is TGTGCCAGCAGCTTCATTAGGGGGGGTGGTGTCACTGAAGCTTTCTTT. As protein: CASSFIRGGGVTEAFF.

This clonotype was observed a handful of times. The V gene is TRBV27, the J gene TRBJ2-7; D might be TRBD1 or TRBD2, each matching 5 bases. The germline V gene encodes CDR1 MNHEY and CDR2 SMNVEV (reference sequence). CDR3 length: 16 amino acids. Trimming pared 5 bases from V and 0 bases from J, leaving 17 bases between. CDR3 amino acids: CASSPRPGPGSYEQYF. As DNA, the CDR3 is TGTGCCAGCAGTCCGCGTCCGGGACCCGGCTCCTACGAGCAGTACTTC.

This clonotype was seen a handful of times. The chain recombines TRBV4-1 with TRBJ2-5; the D call may be TRBD1 or TRBD2 (6 bases each). The ends were cut back, 1 base at V and 4 bases at J, with 13 bases in the middle. Per the germline V gene, CDR1 is MGHRA and CDR2 is YSYEKL. The CDR3 has 15 residues. The CDR3 sequence is CASSQVPGAPETQYF. Here the CDR3 DNA reads TGCGCCAGCAGCCAAGTTCCGGGGGCCCCAGAGACCCAGTACTTC.

The sample holds a few counts of this clonotype. The chain combines TRBV7-9 with TRBJ2-1; D may be TRBD2 (6 bases). Germline loops: CDR1 SEHNR, CDR2 FQNEAQ (reference sequence). V was pared by 1 base and J by 5 bases, with 12 bases between. CDR3 size: 15 residues. CDR3 residues: CASSLGGSGNNEQFF. The DNA for the CDR3 is TGTGCCAGCAGCTTAGGCGGTAGCGGAAACAATGAGCAGTTCTTC.

There are a few counts of this clonotype. This sequence joins TRBV29-1 and TRBJ2-1; 8 nucleotides match TRBD1. V was clipped by 1 base and J by 4 bases; unmatched bases: 6. CDR1 is SQVTM and CDR2 is ANQGSEA in the germline V gene. This CDR3 spans 15 amino acids. CDR3 sequence (DNA): TGCAGCGTTGAAGTCGGGACAGGACTATACAATGAGCAGTTCTTC. It encodes CSVEVGTGLYNEQFF.

This clonotype was seen only a few times. The CDR3 sequence: CASSFDGRLTYEQYF. CDR3 sequence (DNA): TGTGCCAGCAGCTTTGACGGGAGGCTCACCTACGAGCAGTACTTC. The chain recombines TRBV11-2 with TRBJ2-7; 7 bases map to TRBD2. Germline values: CDR1 SGHAT, CDR2 FQNNGV. This CDR3 is built from 15 residues. J was trimmed by 2 bases and V by 3 bases; bases with no gene match: 7.